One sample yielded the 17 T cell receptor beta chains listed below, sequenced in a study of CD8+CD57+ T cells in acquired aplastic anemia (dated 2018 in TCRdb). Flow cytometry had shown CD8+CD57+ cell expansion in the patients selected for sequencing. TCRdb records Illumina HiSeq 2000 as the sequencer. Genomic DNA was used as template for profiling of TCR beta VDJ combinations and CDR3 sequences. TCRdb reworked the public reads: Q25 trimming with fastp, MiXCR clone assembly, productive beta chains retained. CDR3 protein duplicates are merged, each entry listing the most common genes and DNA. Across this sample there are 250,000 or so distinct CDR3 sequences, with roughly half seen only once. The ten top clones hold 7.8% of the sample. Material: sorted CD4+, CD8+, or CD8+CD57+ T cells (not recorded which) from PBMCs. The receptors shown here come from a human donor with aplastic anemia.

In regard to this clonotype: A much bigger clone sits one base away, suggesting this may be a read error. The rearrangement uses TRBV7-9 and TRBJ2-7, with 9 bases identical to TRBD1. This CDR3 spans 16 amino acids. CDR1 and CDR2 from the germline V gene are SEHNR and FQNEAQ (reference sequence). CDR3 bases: TGTGCCGGCAGCCCTCCATCGGGACAGGGAGACTACGAGCAGTACTTC. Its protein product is CAGSPPSGQGDYEQYF.

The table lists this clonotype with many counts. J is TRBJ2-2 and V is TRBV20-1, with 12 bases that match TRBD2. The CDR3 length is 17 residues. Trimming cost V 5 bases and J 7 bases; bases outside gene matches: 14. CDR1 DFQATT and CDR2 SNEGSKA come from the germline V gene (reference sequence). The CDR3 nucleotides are TGCAGTGCTCTCCTACTAGCGGGGGGAAGGTTTAGCGGGGAGCTGTTTTTT. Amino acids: CSALLLAGGRFSGELFF.

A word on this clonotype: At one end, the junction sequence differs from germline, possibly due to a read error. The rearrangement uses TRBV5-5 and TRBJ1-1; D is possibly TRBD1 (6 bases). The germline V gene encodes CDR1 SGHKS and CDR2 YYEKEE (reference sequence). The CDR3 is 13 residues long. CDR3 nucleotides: TGTGCCAGCAACATAGGGGGGGGCACTAAAGCTTTCTTT. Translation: CASNIGGGTKAFF.

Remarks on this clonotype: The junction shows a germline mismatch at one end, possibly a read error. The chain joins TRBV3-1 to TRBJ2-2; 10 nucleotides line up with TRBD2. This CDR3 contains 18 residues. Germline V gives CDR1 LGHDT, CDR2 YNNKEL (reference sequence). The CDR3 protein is CARSQGPAGGPNTGELFF. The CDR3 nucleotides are TGTGCCCGCAGCCAAGGTCCAGCGGGAGGGCCGAACACCGGGGAGCTGTTTTTT.

CDR3 in amino acids: CSASGTANTEAFF. DNA of the CDR3: TGCAGTGCTAGTGGGACGGCGAACACTGAAGCTTTCTTT. The chain has TRBV20-1 and TRBJ1-1; the D gene is possibly TRBD1 (5 bases). V dropped 3 bases and J dropped 1 base, with 9 bases sitting between them. The CDR3 sequence is 13 residues long. CDR1 and CDR2 from the germline V gene are DFQATT and SNEGSKA (reference sequence).

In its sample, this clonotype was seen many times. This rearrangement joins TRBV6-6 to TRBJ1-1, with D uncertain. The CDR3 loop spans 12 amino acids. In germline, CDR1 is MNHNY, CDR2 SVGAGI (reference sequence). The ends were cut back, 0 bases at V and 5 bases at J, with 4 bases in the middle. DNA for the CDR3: TGTGCCAGCAGTTACTCGAGTACTGAAGCTTTCTTT. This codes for CASSYSSTEAFF.

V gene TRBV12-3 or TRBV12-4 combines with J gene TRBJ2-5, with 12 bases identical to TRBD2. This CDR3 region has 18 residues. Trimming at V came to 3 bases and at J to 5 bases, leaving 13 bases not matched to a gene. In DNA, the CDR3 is TGTGCCAGCAGTTTGGCTAGCGGGGGGGCCTGGGTTGGGGAGACCCAGTACTTC. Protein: CASSLASGGAWVGETQYF.

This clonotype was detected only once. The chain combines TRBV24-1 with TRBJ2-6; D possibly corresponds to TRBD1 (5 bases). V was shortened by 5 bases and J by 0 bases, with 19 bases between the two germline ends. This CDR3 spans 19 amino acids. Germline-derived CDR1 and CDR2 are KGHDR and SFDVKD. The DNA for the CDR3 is TGTGCCACCAGTGTCATGGCATACAGGTATCCCTCTGGGGCCAACGTCCTGACTTTC. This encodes CATSVMAYRYPSGANVLTF.

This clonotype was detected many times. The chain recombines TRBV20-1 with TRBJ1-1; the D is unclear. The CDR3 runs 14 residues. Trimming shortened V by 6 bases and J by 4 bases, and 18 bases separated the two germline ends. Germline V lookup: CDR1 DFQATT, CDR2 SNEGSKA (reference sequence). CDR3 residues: CSASVLVLGTEAFF. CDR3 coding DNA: TGCAGTGCCTCGGTGTTGGTATTGGGCACTGAAGCTTTCTTT.

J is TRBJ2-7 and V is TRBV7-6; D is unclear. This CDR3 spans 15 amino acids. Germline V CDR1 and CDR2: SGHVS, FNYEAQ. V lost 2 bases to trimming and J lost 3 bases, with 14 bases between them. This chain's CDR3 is CASSLLRQVYYEQYF. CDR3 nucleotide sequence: TGTGCCAGCAGCTTACTTCGCCAGGTCTACTACGAGCAGTACTTC. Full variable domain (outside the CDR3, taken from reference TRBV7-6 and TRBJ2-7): GAGVSQSPRYKVTKRGQDVALRCDPISGHVSLYWYRQALGQGPEFLTYFNYEAQQDKSGLPNDRFSAERPEGSISTLTIQRTEQRDSAMYRCASSLLRQVYYEQYFGPGTRLTVT.

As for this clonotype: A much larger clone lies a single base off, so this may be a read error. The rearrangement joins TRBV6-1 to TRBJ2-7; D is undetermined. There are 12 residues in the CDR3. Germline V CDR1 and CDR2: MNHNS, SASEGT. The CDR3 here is CASSESGYGQYF. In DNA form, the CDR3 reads TGTGCCAGCAGTGAATCAGGCTACGGGCAGTACTTC.

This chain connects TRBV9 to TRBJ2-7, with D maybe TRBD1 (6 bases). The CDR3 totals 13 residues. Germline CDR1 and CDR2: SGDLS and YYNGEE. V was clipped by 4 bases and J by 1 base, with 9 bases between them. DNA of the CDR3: TGTGCCAGCAGCCAGGACAGTTCCTACGAGCAGTACTTC. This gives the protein CASSQDSSYEQYF.

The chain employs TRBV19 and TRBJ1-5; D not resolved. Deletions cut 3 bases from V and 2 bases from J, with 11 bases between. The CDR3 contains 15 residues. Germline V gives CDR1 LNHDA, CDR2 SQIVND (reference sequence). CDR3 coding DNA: TGTGCCAGTAGTATGGGCGTTGAGGGCAATCAGCCCCAGCATTTT. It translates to CASSMGVEGNQPQHF.

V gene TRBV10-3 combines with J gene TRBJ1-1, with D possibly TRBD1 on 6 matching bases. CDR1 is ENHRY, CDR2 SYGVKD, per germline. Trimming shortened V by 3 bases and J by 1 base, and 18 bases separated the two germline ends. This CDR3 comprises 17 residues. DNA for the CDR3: TGTGCCATCAGTGACTTCCGGGACACGCCTGGGAACACTGAAGCTTTCTTT. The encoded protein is CAISDFRDTPGNTEAFF.

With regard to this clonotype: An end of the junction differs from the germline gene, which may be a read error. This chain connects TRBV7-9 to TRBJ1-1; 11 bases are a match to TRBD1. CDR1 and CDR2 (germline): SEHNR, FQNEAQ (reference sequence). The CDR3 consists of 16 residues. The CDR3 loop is CASSSPGQGGNTEASF. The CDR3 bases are TGTGCCAGCAGTTCCCCGGGACAGGGGGGGAACACTGAAGCTTCCTTT. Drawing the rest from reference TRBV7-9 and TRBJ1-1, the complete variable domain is DTGVSQNPRHKITKRGQNVTFRCDPISEHNRLYWYRQTLGQGPEFLTYFQNEAQLEKSRLLSDRFSAERPKGSFSTLEIQRTEQGDSAMYLCASSSPGQGGNTEASFGQGTRLTVV.

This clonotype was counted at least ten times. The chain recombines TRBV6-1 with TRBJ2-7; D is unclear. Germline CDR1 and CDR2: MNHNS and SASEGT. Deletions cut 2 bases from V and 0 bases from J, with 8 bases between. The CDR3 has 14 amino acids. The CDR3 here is CASSEIQFSYEQYF. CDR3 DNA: TGTGCCAGCAGTGAAATACAGTTCTCCTACGAGCAGTACTTC.

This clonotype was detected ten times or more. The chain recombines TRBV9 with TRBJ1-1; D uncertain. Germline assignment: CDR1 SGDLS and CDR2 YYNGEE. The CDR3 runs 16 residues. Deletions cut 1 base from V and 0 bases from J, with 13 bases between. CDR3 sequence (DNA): TGTGCCAGCAGCGTAAATGTGCCCCACTTGAACACTGAAGCTTTCTTT. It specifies CASSVNVPHLNTEAFF.